This T cell receptor (beta chain) derives from a study of cytomegalovirus exposure and HLA in healthy donors. The wider study: The Caucasian-associated ancestry cluster contained 81% of the approximately 430 genotyped donors.

Study-level points and caveats: Later on, an analysis showed TCR association rates differing by HLA locus, with DRB1 the most and HLA-C the fewest.

This cohort consisted of healthy bone marrow donors. Vbeta (60) and Jbeta (13) primers were used in the PCR. The assay was immunoSEQ multiplex PCR, and TCRdb's table has in-frame clones only and misses some. The sample carries about 62,000 clones, just under 75% recorded once. Regarding this clone: Antigen specificity is unknown.

The sequence was obtained from a woman aged 25 to 39 in good health and CMV-seronegative. Sequenced: PBMCs.

CDR3 sequence (DNA): TGTGCCAGCAGTTCGGGGACATCTCGGGGCTACACCTTC. Its translation: CASSSGTSRGYTF. The V gene is TRBV28, the J gene TRBJ1-2; D might be TRBD1 (6 bases). The CDR3 consists of 13 residues. V lost 4 bases to trimming and J lost 8 bases, with 14 bases between them. Germline V gene lookup returns CDR1 MDHEN and CDR2 SYDVKM.